The clone carrying this TCR beta chain was detected ten times or more. All TCR cDNA molecules were individually tagged with a unique molecular identifier. Via MiXCR, TCRdb re-called the 5' RACE reads, giving one row per CDR3 protein. The table includes 95,000 to 120,000 distinct CDR3 sequences, roughly a tenth detected once. The time point is: blood at routine non-recurrence follow-up after resection. The sequenced material consisted of unsorted whole RNA from tumor, nontumor lung or frozen PBMC. The CDR3 runs to 15 residues. CDR1 is SGHRS and CDR2 is YFSETQ in the germline V gene. Between the trimmed V and J ends, which lost 0 bases and 5 bases, there was a span of 14 bases. This sample was included in a study of spatial heterogeneity in lung cancer. On the study more broadly: Samples came from some 71 TRACERx patients with untreated early-stage lung cancer.

This receptor was obtained from a female donor with early-stage non-small cell lung cancer. The chain has TRBV5-1 and TRBJ1-2; D is undetermined. The sample in question was PBMCs, obtained at follow-up. CDR3 loop: CASSLEAGANYGYTF. Here the CDR3 DNA reads TGCGCCAGCAGCTTGGAGGCAGGCGCCAATTATGGCTACACCTTC.